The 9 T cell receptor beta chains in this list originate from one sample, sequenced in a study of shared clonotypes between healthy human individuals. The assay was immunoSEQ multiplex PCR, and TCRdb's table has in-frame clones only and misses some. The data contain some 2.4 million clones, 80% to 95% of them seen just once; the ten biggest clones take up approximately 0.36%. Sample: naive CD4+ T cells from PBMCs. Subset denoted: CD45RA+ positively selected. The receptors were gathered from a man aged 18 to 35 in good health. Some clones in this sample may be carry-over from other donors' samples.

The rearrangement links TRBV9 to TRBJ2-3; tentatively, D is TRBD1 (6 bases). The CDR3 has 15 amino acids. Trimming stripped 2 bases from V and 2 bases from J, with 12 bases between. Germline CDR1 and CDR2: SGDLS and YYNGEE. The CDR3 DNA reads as TGTGCCAGCAGCGTCGGACAGTATTCCACAGATACGCAGTATTTT. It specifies CASSVGQYSTDTQYF.

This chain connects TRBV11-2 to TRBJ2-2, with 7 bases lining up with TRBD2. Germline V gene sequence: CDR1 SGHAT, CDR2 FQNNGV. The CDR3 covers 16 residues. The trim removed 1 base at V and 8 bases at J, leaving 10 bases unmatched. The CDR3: CASSLGLAAIGGELFF. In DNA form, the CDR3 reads TGTGCCAGCAGCTTAGGGCTAGCGGCCATTGGAGGGGAGCTGTTTTTT.

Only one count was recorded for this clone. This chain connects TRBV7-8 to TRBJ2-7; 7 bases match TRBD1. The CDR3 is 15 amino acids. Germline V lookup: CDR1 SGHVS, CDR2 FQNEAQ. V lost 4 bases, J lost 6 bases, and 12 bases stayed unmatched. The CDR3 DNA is TGTGCCAGCAGCTCTAACAGGGGTGCGGGTCGCGAGCAGTACTTC. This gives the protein CASSSNRGAGREQYF.

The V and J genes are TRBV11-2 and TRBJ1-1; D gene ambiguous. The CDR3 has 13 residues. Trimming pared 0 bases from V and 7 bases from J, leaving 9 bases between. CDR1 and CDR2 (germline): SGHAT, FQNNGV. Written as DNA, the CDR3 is TGTGCCAGCAGCTTAGATATGAAGATTGAAGCTTTCTTT. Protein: CASSLDMKIEAFF.

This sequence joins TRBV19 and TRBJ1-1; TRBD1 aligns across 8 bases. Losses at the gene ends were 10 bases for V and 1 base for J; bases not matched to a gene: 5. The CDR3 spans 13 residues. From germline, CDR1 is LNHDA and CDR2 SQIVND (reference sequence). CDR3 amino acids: CATGDRRNTEAFF. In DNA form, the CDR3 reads TGTGCCACGGGGGACAGGAGGAACACTGAAGCTTTCTTT. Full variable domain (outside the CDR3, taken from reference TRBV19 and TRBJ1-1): DGGITQSPKYLFRKEGQNVTLSCEQNLNHDAMYWYRQDPGQGLRLIYYSQIVNDFQKGDIAEGYSVSREKKESFPLTVTSAQKNPTAFYLCATGDRRNTEAFFGQGTRLTVV.

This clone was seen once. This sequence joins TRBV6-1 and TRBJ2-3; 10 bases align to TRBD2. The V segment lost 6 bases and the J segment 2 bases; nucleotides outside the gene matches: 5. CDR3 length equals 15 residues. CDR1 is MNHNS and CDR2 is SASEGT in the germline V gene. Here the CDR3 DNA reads TGTGCCAGCAGCGGTACTAGCGGGGTCACAGATACGCAGTATTTT. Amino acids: CASSGTSGVTDTQYF.

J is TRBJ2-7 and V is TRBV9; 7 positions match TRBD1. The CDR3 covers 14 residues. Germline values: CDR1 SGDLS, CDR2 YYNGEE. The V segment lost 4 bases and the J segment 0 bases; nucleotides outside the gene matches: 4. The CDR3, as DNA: TGTGCCAGCAGCTATACAGGGGACTCCTACGAGCAGTACTTC. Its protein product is CASSYTGDSYEQYF.

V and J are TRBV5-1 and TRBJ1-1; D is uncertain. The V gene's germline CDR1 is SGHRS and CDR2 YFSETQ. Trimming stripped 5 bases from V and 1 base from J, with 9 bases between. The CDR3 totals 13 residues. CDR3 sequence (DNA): TGCGCCAGCAGTCCGTTATCGAACACTGAAGCTTTCTTT. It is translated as CASSPLSNTEAFF.

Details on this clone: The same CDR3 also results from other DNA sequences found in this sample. The CDR3 loop is CASSVDPGTNYGYTF. The CDR3 coding sequence is TGTGCCAGCAGCGTAGATCCAGGGACTAACTATGGCTACACCTTC. The rearrangement links TRBV9 to TRBJ1-2; tentatively, D is TRBD1 (5 bases). The CDR3 consists of 15 residues. Germline CDR1 and CDR2: SGDLS and YYNGEE. The V end was cut by 0 bases, the J end by 0 bases, with 9 bases between.